The clone carrying this T cell receptor beta chain was counted between two and nine times. Its specificity is unknown. This sample was included in a study of identical twins. From germline, CDR1 is SQVTM and CDR2 ANQGSEA. The CDR3 length is 14 residues. After removal of 6 bases from V and 0 bases from J, the junction contained 7 bases not matched to a gene. Findings and caveats of the study: Cord blood beta clonotypes present at high abundance carried fewer insertions; no such pattern appeared in memory repertoires. Twins' excess sharing was less marked for out-of-frame beta sequences. Alpha sequences out of frame and shared by twins had excess low generation probability.

Unique molecular identifiers were present on the cDNA, and a universal primer site came from template switching. One entry per CDR3 protein results from TCRdb running MiXCR on the 5' RACE reads. In the table there are 1.5 million to 2 million distinct CDR3 sequences, around 29% of which are singletons. This clonotype was sampled from a newborn girl in good health. The V call is TRBV29-1, the J call TRBJ1-2, with 7 bases matching TRBD1. The material sequenced was cord blood. The CDR3 protein is CSVAGQPTNYGYTF. The CDR3 DNA reads TGCAGCGTAGCGGGACAGCCTACTAACTATGGCTACACCTTC.